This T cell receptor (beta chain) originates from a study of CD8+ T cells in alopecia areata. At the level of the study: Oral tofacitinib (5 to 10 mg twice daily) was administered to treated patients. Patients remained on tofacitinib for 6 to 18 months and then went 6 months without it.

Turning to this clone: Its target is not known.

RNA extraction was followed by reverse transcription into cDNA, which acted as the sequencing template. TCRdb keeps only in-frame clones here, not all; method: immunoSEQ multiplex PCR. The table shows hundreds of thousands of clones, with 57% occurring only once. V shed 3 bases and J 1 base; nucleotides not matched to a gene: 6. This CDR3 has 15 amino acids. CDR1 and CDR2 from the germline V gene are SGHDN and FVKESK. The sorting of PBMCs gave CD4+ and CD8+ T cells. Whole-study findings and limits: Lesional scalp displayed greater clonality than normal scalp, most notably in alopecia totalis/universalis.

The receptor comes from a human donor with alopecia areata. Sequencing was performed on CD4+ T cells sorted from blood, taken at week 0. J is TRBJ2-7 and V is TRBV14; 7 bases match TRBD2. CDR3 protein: CASSHRTRGSYEQYF. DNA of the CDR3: TGTGCCAGCAGCCACCGGACTAGGGGTTCCTACGAGCAGTACTTC. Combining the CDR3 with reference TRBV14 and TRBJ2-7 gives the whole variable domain EAGVTQFPSHSVIEKGQTVTLRCDPISGHDNLYWYRRVMGKEIKFLLHFVKESKQDESGMPNNRFLAERTGGTYSTLKVQPAELEDSGVYFCASSHRTRGSYEQYFGPGTRLTVT.